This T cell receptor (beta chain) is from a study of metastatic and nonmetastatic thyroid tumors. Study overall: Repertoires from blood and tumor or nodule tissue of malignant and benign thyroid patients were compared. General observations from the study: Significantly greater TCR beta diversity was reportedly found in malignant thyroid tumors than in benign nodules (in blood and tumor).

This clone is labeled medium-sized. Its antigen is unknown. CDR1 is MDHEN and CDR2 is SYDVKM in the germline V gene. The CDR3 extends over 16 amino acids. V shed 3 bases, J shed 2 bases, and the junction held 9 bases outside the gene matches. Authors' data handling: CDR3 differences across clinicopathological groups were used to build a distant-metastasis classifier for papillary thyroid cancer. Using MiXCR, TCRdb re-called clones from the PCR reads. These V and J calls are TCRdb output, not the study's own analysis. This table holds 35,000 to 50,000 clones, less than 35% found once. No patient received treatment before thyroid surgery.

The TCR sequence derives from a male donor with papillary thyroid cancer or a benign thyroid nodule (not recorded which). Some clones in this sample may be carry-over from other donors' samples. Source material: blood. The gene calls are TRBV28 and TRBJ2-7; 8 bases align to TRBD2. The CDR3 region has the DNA TGTGCCAGCAGTTTGTTCGCGGGAGGAACCCCCTACGAGCAGTACTTC. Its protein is CASSLFAGGTPYEQYF.